Each of the 19 T cell receptor beta chains below was sequenced from the same sample in a study of shared clonotypes between healthy human individuals. Sequencing used immunoSEQ multiplex PCR; TCRdb keeps in-frame clones, though not all of them. Of 2,500,000 or so clones listed, around 94% are singletons. The sequencing sample was made of naive CD4+ T cells sorted from blood. The sample's subset: CD45RA+ positively selected. These receptors came from a man aged 18 to 29 in good health.

The V and J genes are TRBV18 and TRBJ2-3; possible D gene TRBD2, 6 bases. Germline V gives CDR1 KGHSH, CDR2 LQKENI. V was clipped by 6 bases and J by 8 bases, with 21 bases between them. The CDR3 is 15 amino acids. The CDR3 loop reads CASSLTDPSEGTQYF. Here the CDR3 DNA reads TGTGCCAGCTCTCTCACGGACCCGTCGGAGGGTACGCAGTATTTT.

The genes are TRBV7-2 and TRBJ2-1; 9 nucleotides line up with TRBD2. The trim removed 4 bases at V and 8 bases at J, leaving 6 bases unmatched. The CDR3 runs to 14 residues. CDR1 is SGHTA and CDR2 is FQGNSA in the germline V gene. CDR3 DNA: TGTGCCAGCAGCTATCTCGGGACTAGCCATGAGCAGTTCTTC. Protein product: CASSYLGTSHEQFF.

The rearrangement uses TRBV2 and TRBJ1-6, with TRBD1 matching 7 bases. With V trimmed by 9 bases and J by 8 bases, 10 bases remained unmatched. Germline V gene lookup returns CDR1 SNHLY and CDR2 FYNNEI. This CDR3 is built from 14 residues. The CDR3 reads CASYRDRVYSPLHF. CDR3 bases: TGTGCCAGTTACCGGGACAGAGTCTATTCACCCCTCCACTTT.

The V call is TRBV11-2, the J call TRBJ2-5, with a weak D call TRBD1 (5 bases). The CDR3 runs 15 residues. Per the germline V gene, CDR1 is SGHAT and CDR2 is FQNNGV. The V end was cut by 1 base, the J end by 5 bases, with 14 bases between. In nucleotides, the CDR3 is TGTGCCAGCAGCTTAGCCCCTGGGGCAGAGGAGACCCAGTACTTC. The encoded protein is CASSLAPGAEETQYF. Combining the CDR3 with reference TRBV11-2 and TRBJ2-5 gives the whole variable domain EAGVAQSPRYKIIEKRQSVAFWCNPISGHATLYWYQQILGQGPKLLIQFQNNGVVDDSQLPKDRFSAERLKGVDSTLKIQPAKLEDSAVYLCASSLAPGAEETQYFGPGTRLLVL.

J is TRBJ1-2 and V is TRBV5-1; TRBD1 matches 11 bases. Trimming at V came to 5 bases and at J to 8 bases, leaving 5 bases not matched to a gene. There are 13 residues in the CDR3. Germline V gene data show CDR1 as SGHRS and CDR2 as YFSETQ. The CDR3 DNA reads TGCGCCAGCAGGCGGGGACAGGGGGTCGGCTACACCTTC. This gives the protein CASRRGQGVGYTF.

The J gene is TRBJ2-1, the V gene TRBV18; D is possibly TRBD2 (5 bases). From germline, CDR1 is KGHSH and CDR2 LQKENI. V dropped 1 base and J dropped 3 bases, with 16 bases sitting between them. The CDR3 loop spans 17 amino acids. The CDR3 coding sequence is TGTGCCAGCTCACCACTGGCTAGCCCCTCAGACTACAATGAGCAGTTCTTC. It encodes CASSPLASPSDYNEQFF.

The chain is built from TRBV5-8 and TRBJ2-2; 7 bases are shared with TRBD2. With V trimmed by 4 bases and J by 6 bases, 3 bases remained unmatched. There are 13 residues in the CDR3. The germline V gene encodes CDR1 SGHTS and CDR2 YDEGEE. In nucleotides, the CDR3 is TGTGCCAGCAGCGGGAGGGCCGCCGGGGAGCTGTTTTTT. Amino acid sequence: CASSGRAAGELFF.

This chain connects TRBV7-2 to TRBJ2-1, with unresolved D. V was pared by 5 bases and J by 5 bases, with 10 bases between. CDR1 SGHTA and CDR2 FQGNSA come from the germline V gene. The CDR3 has 13 amino acids. The CDR3 nucleotides are TGTGCCAGCAGCCCCTCGGTCCACAATGAGCAGTTCTTC. Its protein is CASSPSVHNEQFF.

The V call is TRBV11-2, the J call TRBJ2-7; 8 bases are shared with TRBD2. The CDR3 has 15 amino acids. Germline V gene lookup returns CDR1 SGHAT and CDR2 FQNNGV. V trimming: 1 base; J trimming: 7 bases; junction bases outside the gene matches: 9. The CDR3 nucleotides are TGTGCCAGCAGCTTAGTAGCAGGGGCGGGGGGTGAGCAGTACTTC. It yields the protein CASSLVAGAGGEQYF.

This clone appeared a single time. This chain uses TRBV30 with TRBJ1-2; 9 nucleotides line up with TRBD1. V shed 0 bases and J 10 bases; nucleotides not matched to a gene: 9. The CDR3 runs to 14 residues. The V gene's germline CDR1 is GTSNPN and CDR2 SVGIG (reference sequence). CDR3: CAWSVMGQGRVYTF. The DNA for the CDR3 is TGTGCCTGGAGTGTAATGGGACAGGGTCGAGTCTACACCTTC.

The V gene is TRBV11-2, the J gene TRBJ2-5, with 8 bases matching TRBD1. CDR1 is SGHAT, CDR2 FQNNGV, per germline. CDR3 length equals 16 residues. V shed 4 bases, J shed 3 bases, and the junction held 10 bases outside the gene matches. CDR3 amino acids: CASSSPSGTGEETQYF. The CDR3 bases are TGTGCCAGCAGCTCCCCCTCCGGGACAGGCGAAGAGACCCAGTACTTC.

This chain connects TRBV6-5 to TRBJ2-3; D not resolved. Germline V gives CDR1 MNHEY, CDR2 SVGAGI. This CDR3 comprises 12 residues. V lost 5 bases, J lost 3 bases, and 6 bases lay in between. CDR3 sequence: CASSERTDTQYF. Here the CDR3 DNA reads TGTGCCAGCAGTGAACGGACAGATACGCAGTATTTT.

V and J are TRBV6-1 and TRBJ1-2; TRBD1 matches at 9 bases. CDR3 length: 17 residues. CDR1 and CDR2 (germline): MNHNS, SASEGT. V lost 1 base to trimming and J lost 5 bases; unmatched junction nucleotides: 11. The CDR3 DNA reads as TGTGCCAGCAGTGAAGAGGTGGCGGGACAGGGACCTTATGGCTACACCTTC. It encodes CASSEEVAGQGPYGYTF.

This chain uses TRBV2 with TRBJ2-3; D not resolved. The CDR3 contains 11 residues. Trimming took 1 base from V and 9 from J, leaving 5 bases between them. The V gene's germline CDR1 is SNHLY and CDR2 FYNNEI. The CDR3 DNA reads TGTGCCAGCAGTGAAGAGGCGACGCAGTATTTT. Protein: CASSEEATQYF.

The chain combines TRBV7-2 with TRBJ2-3; D not certain. There are 15 residues in the CDR3. V was cut by 2 bases and J by 3 bases, with 12 bases left in between. Germline V gives CDR1 SGHTA, CDR2 FQGNSA. The CDR3 DNA is TGTGCCAGCAGCTTAAGAAAGCCGAGTACAGATACGCAGTATTTT. It translates to CASSLRKPSTDTQYF.

This CDR3 reads CASRKLRYNYGYTF. CDR3 nucleotides: TGTGCCAGCAGGAAGCTAAGGTATAACTATGGCTACACCTTC. V gene TRBV28 combines with J gene TRBJ1-2; D unresolved. Between the trimmed V and J ends, which lost 6 bases and 1 base, there was a span of 12 bases. The CDR3 covers 14 residues. Germline CDR1 is MDHEN and CDR2 is SYDVKM.

The V gene is TRBV6-1, the J gene TRBJ1-5; D remains ambiguous. This CDR3 has 17 residues. Trimming shortened V by 3 bases and J by 5 bases, and 20 bases separated the two germline ends. Germline CDR1 is MNHNS and CDR2 is SASEGT. CDR3 in DNA: TGTGCCAGCAGTGATATTCTCGGACGGATTATACATCAGCCCCAGCATTTT. It yields the protein CASSDILGRIIHQPQHF.

The genes are TRBV27 and TRBJ1-5, with D possibly being TRBD1 (5 bases). Trimming pared 5 bases from V and 7 bases from J, leaving 18 bases between. The CDR3 runs 15 residues. Germline CDR1 and CDR2: MNHEY and SMNVEV (reference sequence). CDR3 amino acids: CASSETWGGSQPQHF. The CDR3 DNA reads TGTGCCAGCAGTGAAACTTGGGGGGGTTCCCAGCCCCAGCATTTT.

The CDR3 region has the DNA TGCGCCAGCAGCCAGGGGGCGGGATGGACTGAAGCTTTCTTT. Translation gives CASSQGAGWTEAFF. The chain joins TRBV5-1 to TRBJ1-1; 8 positions match TRBD1. The V gene end was trimmed by 4 bases and the J gene end by 5 bases; junction bases not matched to a gene: 7. The germline V gene encodes CDR1 SGHRS and CDR2 YFSETQ. The CDR3 consists of 14 residues.